This is a list of T cell receptor beta chains from one sample in a study of CD8 T cells in ankylosing spondylitis. TCRdb redid the calling of the 5' RACE reads with MiXCR, one entry per CDR3 protein. The repertoire holds a few hundred thousand distinct CDR3 sequences, with roughly 10% as singletons. Sequencing was done on a sample of blood, either unsorted or a sorted T cell fraction (not recorded which). These receptors came from a male donor with ankylosing spondylitis or in good health (not recorded which). CDR3s include the opening cysteine and the closing phenylalanine or tryptophan. A D gene is named only where the DNA matches it firmly. The listing skips clone size in some rows; elsewhere it reads once, few, many or a size class.

v_gene	abundance	j_gene	d_gene	CDR3nt	CDR3aa
TRBV7-7	many	TRBJ2-5	NA	TGTGCCAGCAGCTTAGCCAGGGGATCCCAAGAGACCCAGTACTTC	CASSLARGSQETQYF
TRBV7-2	many	TRBJ2-2	NA	TGTGCCAGCAGCTTAGAAACTAGCACCGGGGAGCTGTTTTTT	CASSLETSTGELFF
TRBV6-4	few	TRBJ1-6	NA	TGTGCAATTTCCAAAGCCGGTGAATCTGCGACAGAGGGATATAATTCACCCCTCCACTTT	CAISKAGESATEGYNSPLHF
TRBV5-1	many	TRBJ1-1	NA	TGCGCCAGCACCGAGAATCTGCGAATGAACACTGAAGCTTTCTTT	CASTENLRMNTEAFF
TRBV5-1	many	TRBJ2-7	TRBD1	TGCGCCAGCAGCTTTCGACAGGGTGACGGCGAGCAGTACTTC	CASSFRQGDGEQYF
TRBV28	many	TRBJ2-7	TRBD1	TGTGCCAGCAGATCCTCCACGGGACAGCTCCGAAGCTCCTACGAGCAGTACTTC	CASRSSTGQLRSSYEQYF
TRBV5-1	many	TRBJ2-3	NA	TGCGCCAGCAGCTTGTATCGACGGGAAAACACAGATACGCAGTATTTT	CASSLYRRENTDTQYF
TRBV11-2	NA	TRBJ2-3	TRBD2	TGTGCCAGCAGCCCCTCCGGGGGGGATGATACGCAGTATTTT	CASSPSGGDDTQYF
TRBV5-5	many	TRBJ2-1	NA	TGTGCCAGCAGCTTGAGTCCAAACGCGGTTTACAATGAGCAGTTCTTC	CASSLSPNAVYNEQFF
TRBV5-6	NA	TRBJ2-5	NA	TGTGCCAGCAGCTGGGAACAGGAGACCCAGTACTTC	CASSWEQETQYF
TRBV9	NA	TRBJ2-3	TRBD2	TGTGCCAGCAGCGTAGGCGGGAGTTACACAGATACGCAGTATTTT	CASSVGGSYTDTQYF
TRBV15	many	TRBJ2-1	TRBD1	TGTGCCACCAGCCGACGGGACAGGGGTGAGCAGTTCTTC	CATSRRDRGEQFF
TRBV5-4	NA	TRBJ2-1	TRBD2	TGTGCCAGCGGCCACTTGGCCAGGGTGCTGGCTAGCGGGATCAATGAGCAGTTCTTC	CASGHLARVLASGINEQFF
TRBV20-1	few	TRBJ2-2	TRBD2	TGCAGTGCTAGAGATAGGCGCGGGGGTAACACCGGGGAGCTGTTTTTT	CSARDRRGGNTGELFF
TRBV29-1	few	TRBJ1-5	NA	TGCAGCGTGGGAGAAGCAGGAAATCAGCCCCAGCATTTT	CSVGEAGNQPQHF
TRBV6-5	many	TRBJ1-1	NA	TGTGCCAGCAGTTACTACCCCAGGGGAAACACTGAAGCTTTCTTT	CASSYYPRGNTEAFF
TRBV20-1	many	TRBJ1-2	NA	TGCAGTGCTACAGGTTTCTATGGCTACACCTTC	CSATGFYGYTF
TRBV20-1	NA	TRBJ2-1	NA	TGCAGTGCTAGGAAGGTAGGACTAACCCATGAGCAGTTCTTC	CSARKVGLTHEQFF
TRBV12-3/TRBV12-4	many	TRBJ2-5	NA	TGTGCCAGCAGTCTCCTCCAAGAGACCCAGTACTTC	CASSLLQETQYF
TRBV14	NA	TRBJ2-7	NA	TGTGCCAGCAGCTTTCGGACAGATCCCTACGAGCAGTACTTC	CASSFRTDPYEQYF
TRBV20-1	many	TRBJ1-3	NA	TGCAGTGCTAGAGTGTCCGGTGTAGAAGCTGGAAACACCATATATTTT	CSARVSGVEAGNTIYF
TRBV3-1	NA	TRBJ2-7	NA	TGTGCCAGCAGCCAAGATCGGCCGGGCGAGCAGTACTTC	CASSQDRPGEQYF
TRBV12-3/TRBV12-4	many	TRBJ1-4	TRBD1	TGTGCCAGCAGTTCCCGGGACAGGGATGAAAAACTGTTTTTT	CASSSRDRDEKLFF
TRBV29-1	many	TRBJ1-2	NA	TGCAGCGCATTACAGGCAGCTAACTATGGCTACACCTTC	CSALQAANYGYTF
TRBV28	many	TRBJ1-5	TRBD1	TGTGCCAGCAGTTTGATTTTGGGACAGGGGGGGGTCCAGCCCCAGCATTTT	CASSLILGQGGVQPQHF
TRBV5-1	few	TRBJ2-7	NA	TGCGCCAGCAGCTTGGAATACAGGGTAGGTTACGAGCAGTACTTC	CASSLEYRVGYEQYF